The TCR beta chain described here comes from a study of cytomegalovirus exposure and HLA in healthy donors. The sample holds a few counts of this clone. Its specificity is not known. The primer mix had 60 Vbeta and 13 Jbeta primers. In the authors' workflow: Counted up in a later analysis, unique TCR beta chains came to 65 million to 80 million, with some 9.9 million shared. Profiled with immunoSEQ multiplex PCR; TCRdb holds only in-frame clones, not every one. V, J and clone size reflect that table, while D and trimming were determined from the DNA. The sample contains 100,000 to 150,000 clones, roughly 80% of which appear only once. Broader study findings: HLA alleles were associated with fewer than 20,000 TCR beta sequences in a later analysis at 0.05 false discovery rate. Confirmation was obtained in vitro that a few CMV-associated chains are specific for CMV antigens. Accurate predictions that matched the HLA-A and HLA-B alleles of most subjects were reportedly made from TCR beta sequences.

Germline CDR1 is SGHTA and CDR2 is FQGNSA. The germline V and J ends were trimmed by 8 bases and 9 bases, with 17 bases remaining between them. This CDR3 has 13 residues. The specimen sequenced was PBMCs. The clonotype comes from a girl aged 2-10 years in good health and CMV-seronegative. The J gene is TRBJ2-1, the V gene TRBV7-2; D perhaps matches TRBD2 (5 bases). The CDR3 nucleotides read TGTGCCAGCGTCCCCCGGCGAGGGCCTGAGCAGTTCTTC. This sequence encodes CASVPRRGPEQFF.